Below, 13 T cell receptor beta chains from the same sample are listed, as sequenced in a study of cytomegalovirus exposure and HLA in healthy donors. A multiplex PCR was run with 60 Vbeta primers and 13 Jbeta primers. Generated by immunoSEQ multiplex PCR, the TCRdb table keeps only in-frame clones and is missing some. The profile shows about 150,000 clones, more than 9.5% of them singletons. Sequenced material: PBMCs. These receptors were taken from a man in his fifties or sixties in good health and CMV-seronegative.

The chain couples TRBV2 to TRBJ2-2; D is uncertain. Germline-derived CDR1 and CDR2 are SNHLY and FYNNEI. V was clipped by 6 bases and J by 2 bases, with 10 bases between them. The CDR3 spans 14 residues. The DNA for the CDR3 is TGTGCCAGCAGCGCGGAATTCAACACCGGGGAGCTGTTTTTT. Residues: CASSAEFNTGELFF.

This clone has just a few counts. The V gene is TRBV6-4, the J gene TRBJ1-1; D ambiguous. The germline V gene encodes CDR1 MRHNA and CDR2 SNTAGT. V gave up 4 bases and J gave up 1 base, with 7 bases separating them. This CDR3 has 13 residues. CDR3 in amino acids: CASSANRNTEAFF. The CDR3 DNA sequence: TGTGCCAGCAGTGCCAACAGGAACACTGAAGCTTTCTTT.

The chain links TRBV7-2 to TRBJ1-1; 7 positions agree with TRBD1. Germline V gene lookup returns CDR1 SGHTA and CDR2 FQGNSA. The CDR3 consists of 14 residues. With V trimmed by 3 bases and J by 6 bases, 7 bases remained unmatched. This CDR3 reads CASSLTGKSAEAFF. The CDR3 bases are TGTGCCAGCAGCTTGACAGGGAAGAGCGCTGAAGCTTTCTTT.

This clone appeared a few times. The V and J genes are TRBV6-1 and TRBJ1-2; 10 bases fit TRBD1. J was trimmed by 4 bases and V by 5 bases; bases with no gene match: 7. CDR3 size: 15 residues. Germline CDR1 reads MNHNS; CDR2 reads SASEGT. In DNA form, the CDR3 reads TGTGCCAGCAGTCCGACAGGGGGCGCCGGCTATGGCTACACCTTC. Translated: CASSPTGGAGYGYTF.

V gene TRBV25-1 combines with J gene TRBJ1-1, with D perhaps matching TRBD1 (6 bases). Trimming stripped 5 bases from V and 1 base from J, with 8 bases between. Germline lookup yields CDR1 MGHDK and CDR2 SYGVNS. CDR3 length: 13 residues. CDR3 bases: TGTGCCAGCAGTAAGGGACAGAACACTGAAGCTTTCTTT. As protein: CASSKGQNTEAFF.

This clone occurred a few times. V gene TRBV4-2 combines with J gene TRBJ2-3; 11 nucleotides match TRBD2. The CDR3 has 17 residues. Per germline, CDR1 LGHNA and CDR2 YNFKEQ. V was pared by 4 bases and J by 3 bases, with 9 bases of the junction left unmatched. The CDR3, as DNA: TGTGCCAGCAGCCCCCTAGCGGGGGGAGAAGGGACAGATACGCAGTATTTT. This sequence encodes CASSPLAGGEGTDTQYF.

This clone was seen a few times. The rearrangement uses TRBV19 and TRBJ2-1, with D possibly being TRBD2 (5 bases). The CDR3 sequence is 14 residues long. The V gene's germline CDR1 is LNHDA and CDR2 SQIVND (reference sequence). The ends were cut back, 3 bases at V and 2 bases at J, with 8 bases in the middle. The CDR3, as DNA: TGTGCCAGTAGTATTGTAGCGCCCTACAATGAGCAGTTCTTC. Encoded protein: CASSIVAPYNEQFF.

The chain recombines TRBV12-5 with TRBJ2-1, with D maybe TRBD1 (6 bases). Germline V gene lookup returns CDR1 LGHNT and CDR2 FRNRAP. V lost 1 base and J lost 8, with 12 bases in between. The CDR3 has 14 residues. This chain's CDR3 is CASGLGTALHEQFF. The CDR3 DNA reads TGTGCTAGTGGTTTGGGGACAGCCTTACATGAGCAGTTCTTC.

The CDR3 coding sequence is TGTGCCAGTAGTATGGGGACAGCTAATGAAAAACTGTTTTTT. This encodes CASSMGTANEKLFF. This chain links TRBV19 with TRBJ1-4; TRBD1 matches at 7 bases. The junction had 1 base not matched to a gene; V was cut back by 3 bases and J by 3 bases. The CDR3 contains 14 residues. From germline, CDR1 is LNHDA and CDR2 SQIVND (reference sequence).

V is TRBV9 and J is TRBJ2-7, with a tentative D call TRBD1 (5 bases). Trimming stripped 4 bases from V and 5 bases from J, with 13 bases between. The CDR3 sequence is 13 residues long. CDR1 is SGDLS and CDR2 is YYNGEE in the germline V gene. The CDR3 reads CASSSGNLNEQYF. CDR3 DNA: TGTGCCAGCAGCTCAGGGAATCTAAACGAGCAGTACTTC.

The V and J genes are TRBV10-3 and TRBJ2-7; TRBD2 agrees at 7 bases. J gave up 3 bases and V 1 base, and 9 bases lay outside the gene matches. Germline V lookup: CDR1 ENHRY, CDR2 SYGVKD. The CDR3 has 16 residues. The CDR3 DNA is TGTGCCATCAGTGAGTTATCTAGCGGTCGCTACTACGAGCAGTACTTC. Encoded protein: CAISELSSGRYYEQYF.

CDR3 in amino acids: CASSDSEGLDYEQYF. CDR3 DNA: TGTGCCAGCAGTGATAGCGAGGGCTTGGATTACGAGCAGTACTTC. V and J are TRBV28 and TRBJ2-7; possible D gene TRBD2, 5 bases. The CDR3 spans 15 residues. Germline assignment: CDR1 MDHEN and CDR2 SYDVKM. Trimming cost V 5 bases and J 4 bases, with 18 bases left between them.

The table lists this clone with a few counts. J is TRBJ2-2 and V is TRBV19; 8 nucleotides match TRBD1. J lost 4 bases, V lost 5 bases, and 18 bases had no gene match. This CDR3 is 19 amino acids long. CDR1 and CDR2 from the germline V gene are LNHDA and SQIVND (reference sequence). In DNA form, the CDR3 reads TGTGCCAGTAGTCCAGCGGCTTACTCAGGACAGGGAGGCACCGGGGAGCTGTTTTTT. Protein sequence: CASSPAAYSGQGGTGELFF.